The source of this TCR beta chain is a study of regulatory dendritic cells for organ transplantation. The germline gives CDR1 MNHEY, CDR2 SVGAGI. V dropped 9 bases and J dropped 6 bases, with 15 bases sitting between them. The CDR3 sequence is 13 residues long. Sequencing used immunoSEQ multiplex PCR; TCRdb keeps in-frame clones, though not all of them. The data hold some 40,000 clones, with around nine tenths observed a single time. The chain joins TRBV6-5 to TRBJ1-5; D is undetermined. The clonotype comes from a human donor in good health. The sample consisted of naive CD8+ T cells from blood. Described subset: CD45RA+ naive T cells. The CDR3 sequence: CASATTAGQPQHF. The CDR3 bases are TGTGCCAGTGCCACGACGGCCGGTCAGCCCCAGCATTTT.